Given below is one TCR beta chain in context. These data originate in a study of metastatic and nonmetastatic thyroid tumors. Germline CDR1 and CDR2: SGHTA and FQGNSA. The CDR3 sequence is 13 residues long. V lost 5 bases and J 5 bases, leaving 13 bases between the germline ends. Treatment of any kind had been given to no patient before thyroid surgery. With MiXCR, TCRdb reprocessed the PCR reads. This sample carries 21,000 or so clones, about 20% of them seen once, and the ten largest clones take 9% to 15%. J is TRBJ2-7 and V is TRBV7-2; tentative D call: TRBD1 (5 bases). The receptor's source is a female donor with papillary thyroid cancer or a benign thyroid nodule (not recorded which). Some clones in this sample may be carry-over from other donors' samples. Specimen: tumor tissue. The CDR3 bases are TGTGCCAGCAGCATGTACAGGTACAACGAGCAGTACTTC. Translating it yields CASSMYRYNEQYF.